This T cell receptor beta chain was recovered during a study of T cells in Graves' hyperthyroidism and ophthalmopathy. Points from the study as a whole: In blood, most of the thyroid clonotypes expanded above 0.001 were also present. Stable hyperthyroidism was separated from ophthalmopathy by a model based on 13 V-J features.

Not enrolled were patients with uncontrolled infection, other autoimmune disease, pregnancy or lactation. Amplification of TCR beta CDR3 regions used RNA as the template. The primer set for the first-round RT-PCR of the TCR CDR3 was HTBI. Via MiXCR, TCRdb re-called the multiplex PCR reads, giving one row per CDR3 protein. This sample carries 490,000 or so distinct CDR3 sequences, roughly 45% of them seen once, and the ten largest clones take about two fifths. In the case of this clonotype: Its antigen is undetermined.

This TCR came from an adult woman with Graves' disease, either hyperthyroidism or ophthalmopathy (not recorded which). The material sequenced was peripheral blood or thyroid tissue (not recorded which).

CDR3 nucleotide sequence: TGTGCCAGGACCTCATCCGGCGGGGCTGAAGCTTTCTTT. Encoded protein: CARTSSGGAEAFF. The genes are TRBV2 and TRBJ1-1; D not certain. There are 13 residues in the CDR3. Germline values: CDR1 SNHLY, CDR2 FYNNEI. V was trimmed by 9 bases and J by 6 bases, leaving 17 bases between them.